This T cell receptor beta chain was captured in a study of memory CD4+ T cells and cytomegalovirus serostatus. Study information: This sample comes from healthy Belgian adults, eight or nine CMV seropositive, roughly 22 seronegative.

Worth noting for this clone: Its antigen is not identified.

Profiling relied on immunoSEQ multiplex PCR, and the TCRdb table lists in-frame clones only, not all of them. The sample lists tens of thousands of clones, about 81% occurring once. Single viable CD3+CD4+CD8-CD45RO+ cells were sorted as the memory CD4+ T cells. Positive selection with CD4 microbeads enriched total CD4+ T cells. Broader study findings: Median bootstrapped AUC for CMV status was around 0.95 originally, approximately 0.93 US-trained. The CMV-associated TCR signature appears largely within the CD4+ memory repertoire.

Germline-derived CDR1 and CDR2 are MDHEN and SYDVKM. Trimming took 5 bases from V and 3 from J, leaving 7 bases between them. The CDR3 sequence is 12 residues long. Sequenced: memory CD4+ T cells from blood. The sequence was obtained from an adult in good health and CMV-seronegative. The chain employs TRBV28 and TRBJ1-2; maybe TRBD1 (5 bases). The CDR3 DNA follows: TGTGCCAGCAGTGTCAGGGACTATGGCTACACCTTC. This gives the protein CASSVRDYGYTF.